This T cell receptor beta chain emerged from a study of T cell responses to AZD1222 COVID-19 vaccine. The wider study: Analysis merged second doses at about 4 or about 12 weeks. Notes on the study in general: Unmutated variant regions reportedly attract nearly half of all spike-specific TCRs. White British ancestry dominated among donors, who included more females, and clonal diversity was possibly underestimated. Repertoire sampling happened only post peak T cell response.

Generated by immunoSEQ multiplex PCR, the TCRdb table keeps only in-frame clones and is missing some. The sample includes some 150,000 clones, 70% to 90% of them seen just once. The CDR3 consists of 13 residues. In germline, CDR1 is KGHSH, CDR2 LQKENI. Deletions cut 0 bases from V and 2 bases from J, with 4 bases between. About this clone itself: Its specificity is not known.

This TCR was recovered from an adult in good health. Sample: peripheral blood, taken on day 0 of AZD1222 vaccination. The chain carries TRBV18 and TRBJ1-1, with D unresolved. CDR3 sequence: CASSPPANTEAFF. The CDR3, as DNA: TGTGCCAGCTCACCACCGGCTAACACTGAAGCTTTCTTT.